These T cell receptor beta chains were read from a single sample in a study of OX40 agonist ivuxolimab in advanced cancers. Data came from immunoSEQ multiplex PCR; TCRdb stores just in-frame clones and leaves some out. Among about 80,000 clones listed, around 92% were seen once. The sample was CD4+ or CD8+ T cells sorted from blood, taken in a trial of the OX40 agonist ivuxolimab. These receptors originate from an adult with an advanced solid tumor such as melanoma, head and neck, liver or kidney cancer. CDR3s include the opening cysteine and the closing phenylalanine or tryptophan. The D gene is left open where the match is weak. Not every row has a clone size; where given, it reads once, few, many or a size class.

j_gene,d_gene,abundance,v_gene,CDR3aa,CDR3nt
TRBJ1-1,NA,NA,TRBV5-1,CASSLSVSVMNTEAFF,TGCGCCAGCAGCTTATCGGTCTCGGTTATGAACACTGAAGCTTTCTTT
TRBJ2-5,TRBD2,NA,TRBV7-9,CASSLDLAGPGAQYF,TGTGCCAGCAGCTTAGATCTAGCGGGCCCGGGCGCCCAGTACTTC
TRBJ2-7,NA,NA,TRBV27,CASSLGQAPYEQYF,TGTGCCAGCAGTTTAGGGCAGGCGCCCTACGAGCAGTACTTC
TRBJ2-7,NA,NA,TRBV30,CAWSPRGDWGQYF,TGTGCCTGGAGTCCCAGGGGGGACTGGGGGCAGTACTTC
TRBJ2-7,NA,NA,TRBV4-1,CASSPGGHPSSYEQYF,TGCGCCAGCAGCCCCGGCGGACATCCTAGCTCCTACGAGCAGTACTTC
TRBJ2-7,NA,NA,TRBV10-1,CASSESLGSHEQYF,TGCGCCAGCAGTGAAAGCCTAGGCAGCCACGAGCAGTACTTC
TRBJ1-1,NA,NA,TRBV5-6,CASSYGTAYTEAFF,TGTGCCAGCAGCTACGGGACGGCATACACTGAAGCTTTCTTT
TRBJ2-7,NA,NA,TRBV10-3,CAISGAEHYEQYF,TGTGCCATCAGTGGGGCCGAGCACTACGAGCAGTACTTC
TRBJ2-5,TRBD2,NA,TRBV5-5,CASSLWTSGGEETQYF,TGTGCCAGCAGCTTATGGACTAGCGGGGGTGAAGAGACCCAGTACTTC
TRBJ1-1,NA,NA,TRBV6-5,CASSITKGAEAFF,TGTGCCAGCAGTATTACTAAGGGAGCTGAAGCTTTCTTT
TRBJ1-1,NA,NA,TRBV19,CASSIWNTEAFF,TGTGCCAGTAGTATATGGAACACTGAAGCTTTCTTT
TRBJ1-2,NA,NA,TRBV5-3,CARSLRTPQYRPKDYGYTF,TGTGCCAGAAGCTTGCGGACTCCACAATACCGACCGAAAGACTATGGCTACACCTTC
TRBJ2-7,NA,NA,TRBV5-3,CARSLAWGDLITPTEQYF,TGTGCCAGAAGCTTGGCTTGGGGGGATCTTATAACCCCCACCGAGCAGTACTTC
TRBJ2-1,TRBD2,NA,TRBV10-3,CAISESPPLLSSGGKENEQFF,TGTGCCATCAGTGAGTCCCCACCCCTCCTTAGCAGCGGGGGGAAGGAAAATGAGCAGTTCTTC
TRBJ1-1,NA,NA,TRBV11-3,CASSLGGRLAEAFF,TGTGCCAGCAGCTTAGGGGGAAGGTTGGCTGAAGCTTTCTTT
TRBJ1-1,TRBD1,NA,TRBV9,CASTTTGGGNTEAFF,TGTGCCAGCACCACTACAGGGGGAGGGAACACTGAAGCTTTCTTT
TRBJ1-2,NA,NA,TRBV6-5,CASSYSEGGGYTF,TGTGCCAGCAGTTACTCTGAAGGCGGCGGCTACACCTTC
TRBJ2-1,NA,NA,TRBV4-3,CASSSRIGEQFF,TGCGCCAGCAGCTCCCGGATAGGTGAGCAGTTCTTC
TRBJ2-1,TRBD2,NA,TRBV9,CASSVKETSGYNEQFF,TGTGCCAGCAGCGTTAAGGAGACTAGCGGTTACAATGAGCAGTTCTTC
TRBJ1-2,NA,NA,TRBV7-7,CASSLDDSGTGGYTF,TGTGCTAGCAGCTTAGATGACAGTGGGACGGGAGGCTACACCTTC
TRBJ2-7,NA,NA,TRBV5-8,CASSLRGVYEQYF,TGTGCCAGCAGTCTCAGGGGGGTCTACGAGCAGTACTTC
TRBJ2-7,NA,NA,TRBV4-2,CASSPSPGEGAYEQYF,TGTGCCAGCAGCCCATCACCGGGGGAAGGGGCCTACGAGCAGTACTTC
TRBJ2-5,TRBD2,NA,TRBV5-1,CASSLASGGFQETQYF,TGCGCCAGCAGCTTGGCTAGCGGGGGTTTTCAAGAGACCCAGTACTTC
TRBJ2-1,NA,NA,TRBV2,CASTEGDLSYNEQFF,TGTGCCAGCACCGAAGGGGACCTGTCCTACAATGAGCAGTTCTTC
TRBJ2-7,NA,NA,TRBV2,CASEGQGGTYEQYF,TGTGCCAGCGAGGGCCAGGGGGGAACCTACGAGCAGTACTTC
TRBJ2-7,NA,NA,TRBV4-1,CASSPRDTTYEQYF,TGCGCCAGCAGCCCCCGGGACACCACCTACGAGCAGTACTTC
TRBJ2-7,NA,once,TRBV19,CASSPLGLGDTSYEQYF,TGTGCCAGTAGTCCATTGGGGCTGGGGGACACCTCCTACGAGCAGTACTTC
TRBJ2-7,TRBD1,NA,TRBV6-5,CASSRGTGGYEQYF,TGTGCCAGCAGCCGAGGGACAGGGGGCTACGAGCAGTACTTC